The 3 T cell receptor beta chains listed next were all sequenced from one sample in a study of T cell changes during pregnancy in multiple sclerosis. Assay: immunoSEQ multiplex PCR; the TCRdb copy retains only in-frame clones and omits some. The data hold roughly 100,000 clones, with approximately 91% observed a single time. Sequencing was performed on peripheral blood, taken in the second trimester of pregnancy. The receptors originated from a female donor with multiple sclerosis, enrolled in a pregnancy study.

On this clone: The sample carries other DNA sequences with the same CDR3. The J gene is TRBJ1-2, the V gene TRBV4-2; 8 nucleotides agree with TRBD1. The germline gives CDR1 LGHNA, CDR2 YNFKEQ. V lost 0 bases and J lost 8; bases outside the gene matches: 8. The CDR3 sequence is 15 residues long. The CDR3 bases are TGTGCCAGCAGCCAAGATAGCCAGGGGGCAGGAGGCTACACCTTC. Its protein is CASSQDSQGAGGYTF.

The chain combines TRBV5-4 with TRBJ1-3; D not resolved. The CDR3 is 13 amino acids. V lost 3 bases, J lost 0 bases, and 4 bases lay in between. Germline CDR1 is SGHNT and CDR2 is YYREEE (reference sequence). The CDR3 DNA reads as TGTGCCAGCAGCTACAGCTCTGGAAACACCATATATTTT. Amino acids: CASSYSSGNTIYF.

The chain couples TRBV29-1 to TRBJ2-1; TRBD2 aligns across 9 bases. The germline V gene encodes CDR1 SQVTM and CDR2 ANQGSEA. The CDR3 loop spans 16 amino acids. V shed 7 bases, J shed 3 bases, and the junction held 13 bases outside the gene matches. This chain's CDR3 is CSAEGWSSGIYNEQFF. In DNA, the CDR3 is TGCAGCGCCGAGGGGTGGTCTAGCGGGATCTACAATGAGCAGTTCTTC.